This T cell receptor beta chain was observed in a study of blood T cell repertoires in COVID-19. Sequencing used immunoSEQ multiplex PCR; TCRdb keeps in-frame clones, though not all of them. The sample has some 300,000 clones, 90% seen once. This CDR3 is built from 12 residues. Germline-derived CDR1 and CDR2 are MDHEN and SYDVKM. V lost 11 bases to trimming and J lost 8 bases; unmatched junction nucleotides: 11. The chain recombines TRBV28 with TRBJ1-2; 7 nucleotides match TRBD1. The sequence was collected from a woman between 40 and 50 years old with COVID-19, enrolled during active disease. Input material: peripheral blood. The CDR3 loop is CAVRQGPWGYTF. CDR3 nucleotide sequence: TGTGCCGTCCGACAGGGCCCATGGGGCTACACCTTC.